The source of this T cell receptor beta chain is a study of blood T cell repertoires in COVID-19 (dated by TCRdb to 2019 to 2021). Background for the entire study: The collaborator samples originated in the United States, Italy and Spain and spanned the acute and convalescent phases of COVID-19. The material from the prospective study consisted of cDNA or gDNA derived from T cells, B-cell-depleted T cells, or PBMCs. Subjects who had been exposed to COVID-19, were actively infected with it, or had recovered from it provided the deeply sampled blood TCRbeta repertoires that made up the dataset. The repertoires were released in a freely available public database intended as a resource for research on the immune response to SARS-CoV-2. Samples came from the ongoing ImmuneRACE study (first 160 participants) plus 1,254 subjects from 6 global collaborators. Nearly every sample came with metadata listing a de-identified subject ID, COVID-19 status, age in years and sex. HLA class I and class II types, where available, came from metadata supplied by the sample provider rather than from assay-based typing.

TCRbeta CDR3 regions were amplified from genomic DNA by means of the immunoSEQ Assay, a bias-controlled multiplex PCR. Turning to the authors' computational methods: Within the assay, amplification of reference gene primers was used to estimate how many nucleated cells each sample contained. To quantify the absolute abundance of each unique TCRbeta CDR3 rearrangement, sequence reads were collapsed and filtered. Productive Simpson clonality was computed per sample as the square root of Simpson's diversity index over productive rearrangements. In its TCRdb copy, this immuneACCESS table keeps in-frame sequences only and misses some clones. Where compared with another copy, unresolved V genes explain less than half of these, and the others have no known cause. The V and J calls and clone size were taken over from that table, and D and trimming were inferred from the DNA. Present in this sample are 120,000 to 150,000 clones, around nine tenths of which were seen just once. The leading ten clones occupy 4% to 4.5% of the sample.

CDR1 and CDR2, looked up from the germline V gene (reference sequence), are LNHDA and SQIVND. V and J lose 3 bases and 5 bases, and a span of 13 bases separates them. The CDR3, cysteine through phenylalanine, is 15 amino acids long. Left in the record is the CDR3 DNA by itself, 45 bases read in frame from the first base. What the study reported, not specific to this receptor: The quantity of clinical and demographic metadata differed by source and by participant and was supplied without curation.

For this clone: The specificity of this receptor is unknown. No much larger clone exists at a distance of one base, and base qualities are not known.

Collaborating institutions collected whole blood in K2EDTA tubes following their own protocols. For TCRbeta analysis, collaborator samples were shipped as frozen whole blood, as isolated PBMCs, or as DNA extracted from either sample type. The receptor's source is a woman between 40 and 55 years old with acute or convalescent COVID-19. Sequencing was performed on peripheral blood. The V and J segments used are TRBV19 and TRBJ1-4; TRBD1 is a possible D gene, resting on 6 matching bases. The nucleotide sequence reads as follows: TGTGCCAGTAGTATCATTAACAGGGAGAATGAAAAACTGTTTTTT. This sequence encodes CASSIINRENEKLFF.